The entry below describes one TCR beta chain. Some clones are missing from TCRdb's copy, which holds only in-frame ones; the method was immunoSEQ multiplex PCR. Among around 110,000 clones listed, 84% were seen once. The record originates from a study of blood T cell repertoires in COVID-19. At the level of the study: The United States, Italy and Spain were the sources of the acute and convalescent COVID-19 samples.

This CDR3 comprises 15 residues. CDR1 and CDR2 from the germline V gene are MNHEY and SMNVEV (reference sequence). V was clipped by 1 base and J by 1 base, with 8 bases between them. This clonotype was sampled from a human donor in a cohort sampled during active COVID-19. The sample consisted of peripheral blood. The chain employs TRBV27 and TRBJ2-1; the D is unclear. The CDR3 DNA reads as TGTGCCAGCAGTTTATTGGCTAGTTCCTACAATGAGCAGTTCTTC. Amino acids: CASSLLASSYNEQFF.